The 2 T cell receptor beta chains in this list originate from one sample, sequenced in a study of cytomegalovirus exposure and HLA in healthy donors. The primer mix had 60 Vbeta and 13 Jbeta primers. Only in-frame clones appear in the TCRdb table, and some are missing; sequencing was by immunoSEQ multiplex PCR. In the table there are 190,000 or so clones, 80% of which are singletons. Specimen: PBMCs. The source is a boy aged 5-17 years in good health and CMV-seronegative.

This sequence joins TRBV6-5 and TRBJ1-1; 7 bases fit TRBD1. Germline assignment: CDR1 MNHEY and CDR2 SVGAGI. The V and J ends lost 7 bases and 4 bases, in that order; junction bases with no gene match: 9. The CDR3 has 14 amino acids. The CDR3 reads CASNSGTVPTEAFF. The CDR3 DNA follows: TGTGCCAGCAACTCAGGGACAGTACCCACTGAAGCTTTCTTT.

The rearrangement links TRBV5-1 to TRBJ2-7, with TRBD2 as a possible D gene (5 bases). The CDR3 runs to 15 residues. V shed 5 bases and J shed 3 bases, with 18 bases lying between them. Germline V gene sequence: CDR1 SGHRS, CDR2 YFSETQ. The CDR3 DNA reads as TGCGCCAGCAGTTTTTTTCCAGGACTCAACTACGAGCAGTACTTC. This sequence encodes CASSFFPGLNYEQYF.